Below, 12 T cell receptor beta chains from the same sample are listed, as sequenced in a study of shared T cell receptors in the human thymus. TCRdb's copy holds only in-frame clones and misses some; the assay was immunoSEQ multiplex PCR. The sample yields hundreds of thousands of clones, 87% seen once. This sample was shared with a second study, whose subject was human thymus T cells.

The specimen sequenced was thymocytes. These receptors all come from a boy under two years old with a congenital heart defect.

The chain is built from TRBV5-1 and TRBJ2-3, with D possibly TRBD2 on 5 matching bases. V was trimmed by 0 bases and J by 0 bases, leaving 14 bases between them. Germline CDR1 and CDR2: SGHRS and YFSETQ. The CDR3 totals 17 residues. CDR3 sequence: CASSLVRAVRSTDTQYF. CDR3 nucleotides: TGCGCCAGCAGCTTGGTGAGGGCGGTACGTAGCACAGATACGCAGTATTTT.

This chain uses TRBV7-9 with TRBJ2-1; 11 bases match TRBD2. V trimming: 5 bases; J trimming: 5 bases; junction bases outside the gene matches: 5. This CDR3 spans 15 amino acids. Germline V gives CDR1 SEHNR, CDR2 FQNEAQ (reference sequence). In DNA form, the CDR3 reads TGTGCCAGCAGCCAGACTAGCGGGACTGACAATGAGCAGTTCTTC. Protein: CASSQTSGTDNEQFF.

This clone was recorded only once. The CDR3 here is CASSQDNEEGAHEQYF. The CDR3 region has the DNA TGCGCCAGCAGCCAAGATAATGAGGAGGGGGCCCACGAGCAGTACTTC. The J gene is TRBJ2-7, the V gene TRBV4-1, with D possibly being TRBD1 (7 bases). V was cut by 0 bases and J by 5 bases, with 17 bases left in between. CDR3 length: 16 amino acids. Looked up from germline, CDR1 is MGHRA and CDR2 is YSYEKL.

The rearrangement links TRBV2 to TRBJ2-2; 8 nucleotides match TRBD2. The CDR3 loop spans 16 amino acids. In germline, CDR1 is SNHLY, CDR2 FYNNEI. Unmatched junction bases numbered 6, after V lost 1 base and J lost 5 bases. In DNA, the CDR3 is TGTGCCAGCAGTGAAGTGGGACTAGGACGGACCGGGGAGCTGTTTTTT. Translation gives CASSEVGLGRTGELFF. Full variable domain (outside the CDR3, taken from reference TRBV2 and TRBJ2-2): EPEVTQTPSHQVTQMGQEVILRCVPISNHLYFYWYRQILGQKVEFLVSFYNNEISEKSEIFDDQFSVERPDGSNFTLKIRSTKLEDSAMYFCASSEVGLGRTGELFFGEGSRLTVL.

This clone was detected only once. The chain is built from TRBV30 and TRBJ2-7; 7 bases agree with TRBD1. The CDR3 is 17 amino acids. The J segment lost 3 bases and the V segment lost 0 bases, leaving 14 bases of the junction unmatched. Germline V gene data show CDR1 as GTSNPN and CDR2 as SVGIG (reference sequence). CDR3 protein: CAWSVLLPRTGHYEQYF. In DNA, the CDR3 is TGTGCCTGGAGTGTACTCCTTCCAAGGACAGGACACTACGAGCAGTACTTC.

V gene TRBV11-2 combines with J gene TRBJ1-6; 8 nucleotides line up with TRBD1. Per germline, CDR1 SGHAT and CDR2 FQNNGV. The CDR3 runs to 16 residues. Losses at the gene ends were 3 bases for V and 8 bases for J; bases not matched to a gene: 9. CDR3 sequence reads: CASSFLRGQVDSPLHF. The CDR3 DNA reads TGTGCCAGCAGCTTTCTCAGGGGGCAGGTGGATTCACCCCTCCACTTT.

This chain uses TRBV2 with TRBJ2-5, with D tentatively TRBD2 (6 bases). This CDR3 spans 15 amino acids. The V gene lost 8 bases and the J gene lost 5 bases, with 21 bases spanning the gap. Germline lookup yields CDR1 SNHLY and CDR2 FYNNEI. Here the CDR3 DNA reads TGTGCCAGCCAGTGGGCGGGATGGGGTTGGGAGACCCAGTACTTC. This codes for CASQWAGWGWETQYF.

The V call is TRBV19, the J call TRBJ2-1; 7 nucleotides align to TRBD2. The CDR3 has 14 amino acids. Trimming took 7 bases from V and 4 from J; bases not matched to a gene: 7. The germline V gene encodes CDR1 LNHDA and CDR2 SQIVND (reference sequence). The CDR3 spells CASTSPGGYNEQFF. As DNA, the CDR3 is TGTGCCAGTACCTCCCCCGGGGGGTACAATGAGCAGTTCTTC.

The chain joins TRBV6-5 to TRBJ1-6, with D uncertain. CDR1 MNHEY and CDR2 SVGAGI come from the germline V gene. Trimming stripped 5 bases from V and 0 bases from J, with 8 bases between. The CDR3 covers 15 residues. In DNA, the CDR3 is TGTGCCAGCAGTAAAACAGACTCCTATAATTCACCCCTCCACTTT. Amino acid sequence: CASSKTDSYNSPLHF.

The V call is TRBV7-2, the J call TRBJ2-1; TRBD2 aligns across 10 bases. The V gene's germline CDR1 is SGHTA and CDR2 FQGNSA. The CDR3 runs to 16 residues. Unmatched junction bases numbered 13, after V lost 4 bases and J lost 10 bases. CDR3 region: CASSSEREGPPREQFF. The DNA for the CDR3 is TGTGCCAGCAGCTCAGAGCGGGAGGGCCCCCCCAGGGAGCAGTTCTTC.

On this clone: This same CDR3 is encoded by further DNA sequences in the sample. The chain joins TRBV19 to TRBJ2-1; D is ambiguous. Germline V gene sequence: CDR1 LNHDA, CDR2 SQIVND (reference sequence). Trimming took 5 bases from V and 4 from J, leaving 6 bases between them. This CDR3 is built from 12 residues. The CDR3 coding sequence is TGTGCCAGTAGTCGGAGTTACAATGAGCAGTTCTTC. This translates into CASSRSYNEQFF.

The J gene is TRBJ2-1, the V gene TRBV5-6; tentatively, D is TRBD2 (5 bases). The CDR3 contains 14 residues. The V end lost 4 bases, the J end lost 5 bases, and 13 bases lay between the germline ends. Germline V gives CDR1 SGHDT, CDR2 YYEEEE. The CDR3, as DNA: TGTGCCAGCAGCATAGATAGCGAGGACAATGAGCAGTTCTTC. Translation gives CASSIDSEDNEQFF.